These T cell receptor beta chains were read from a single sample in a study of tumor-infiltrating lymphocytes in primary liver carcinoma. MiXCR, applied by TCRdb to the multiplex PCR reads, yields one record per CDR3 protein. The sample lists 330,000 or so distinct CDR3 sequences, 65% occurring once. The material sequenced was peripheral blood. The receptor set was obtained from a man aged 35 to 55 with primary liver carcinoma and hepatitis B virus infection. CDR3s include the opening cysteine and the closing phenylalanine or tryptophan.

TRBV7-9 | CASSFYSDSGANVLTF
TRBV11-2 | CASSLVWGDTQYF
TRBV6-5 | CASSYSFQGNQPQNF
TRBV11-2 | CASSLAGTSVYEQYF
TRBV7-9 | CASSFSSLAGGSKQFF
TRBV7-2 | CASSIGTGLAPRTLHF
TRBV11-2 | CASIVLAGVGSEQFF
TRBV6-1 | CACSPGRTYGYTF
TRBV10-3 | CASLGEGMEANIQYF
TRBV6-5 | CASRPLWAQSETKYF
TRBV4-2 | CASSQDIQGLAGYNEQFF
TRBV6-6 | CASSWNGTLRTDMQYF
TRBV10-3 | CAISDGRVAQETQYF
TRBV19 | CASSRTGTRAEAFF
TRBV29-1 | CSVNPGTDTQYF
TRBV6-5 | CTSTAGGGYEQYF
TRBV29-1 | CSVTVPAPVVGNTIYF
TRBV11-2 | CAISFEWTGDYSGNTIYF
TRBV11-2 | CASSFLIWGETQYF
TRBV11-2 | CASSLNSANTEAFF
TRBV7-9 | CTSSPQTGFGARDGELFF
TRBV7-9 | CASSLDDTEAFF
TRBV11-3 | CASSLFQVELFF
TRBV5-8 | CASNHRTRAETQYF
TRBV6-5 | CTSSEGSSYEQYF
TRBV5-4 | CASSSPGPGTIHNEHFF
TRBV11-2 | CASSSLWGQGFYEQYF
TRBV14 | CASAGDEKLFF
TRBV13 | CASSFSGGIEAFF
TRBV6-2/TRBV6-3 | CANRTGTEAFF
TRBV5-4 | CASSPRGDNEQFF
TRBV6-1 | CASSFRDDNSPLHF
TRBV6-1 | CASSEGSAPKSTDTQYF
TRBV11-2 | CASSLEDVRTYF
TRBV6-1 | CASSEFAYEQYF
TRBV5-4 | CASSLSREETQYF
TRBV19 | CASKTRQGANPEAFF
TRBV11-2 | CASSLVGGDIQYF
TRBV29-1 | CSVKEDPSTDTQYF
TRBV25-1 | CASSTGAAYEQYF
TRBV6-5 | CASRSRASGSYNEQFF
TRBV4-2 | CAGSQEWRAGWRTDTQYF
TRBV11-2 | CASSPERVSNEQCF
TRBV5-6 | CASSQQGLPGELFF
TRBV4-3 | CASSYQGSSYSQQFF
TRBV11-2 | CACSRDRGHEQYF
TRBV5-4 | CASNLANNSPLHF
TRBV5-4 | CASSTRGMDTQYF
TRBV29-1 | CSVRTLTGDSTDTQYF
TRBV5-1 | CASSPGTGFDEQFF
TRBV11-1 | CVSSLNGQNQYF
TRBV29-1 | CCVVGRDNYERYF
TRBV11-2 | CASSSFSRETGETQYF
TRBV5-4 | CASSLASGNEQFF
TRBV5-5 | CASSLLGQFYEQYF